This TCR beta chain came from a study of blood T cell repertoires in COVID-19. Original processing methods: Amplified reference gene primers provided the basis for estimating nucleated cell counts. Generated by immunoSEQ multiplex PCR, the TCRdb table keeps only in-frame clones and is missing some. The V and J calls and clone size were taken over from that table, and D and trimming were inferred from the DNA. The table has 150,000 to 200,000 clones, about 91% seen once. Participants had their cohort set by participant-reported clinical history. Before being deemed recovered, Cohort 3 donors had two negative PCRs, clearance, or symptom resolution. The CDR3 is 18 amino acids. V gave up 2 bases and J gave up 7 bases, with 21 bases separating them. Germline V gives CDR1 KGHSY, CDR2 FQNENV.

Source material: PBMCs or T cells enriched from blood (not recorded which). This clonotype originated in a woman aged 18-35 years who had recovered from COVID-19. This chain joins TRBV16 and TRBJ1-6; maybe TRBD1 (5 bases). The CDR3 reads CASSQGAGGGLRNSPLHF. The CDR3 DNA reads as TGTGCCAGCAGCCAAGGGGCCGGCGGTGGGTTGCGGAATTCACCCCTCCACTTT.